This is a list of T cell receptor beta chains from one sample in a study of T cell repertoires in cytomegalovirus infection. Each CDR3 protein is one row after TCRdb ran MiXCR on the reads. The sample shows 650,000 to 900,000 distinct CDR3 sequences, about 31% of them seen only once. The antigens for these receptors are not known. The source material was cultured CD8+ T cells from PBMCs, sampled from culture after CMV antigen stimulation. The receptors were gathered from a human donor in good health (CMV status not recorded). Some clones in this sample may be carry-over from other donors' samples. Each CDR3 is given with its conserved first and last residue. D genes are given only for firm matches. The size field is filled for only some rows; it gives once, few, many or a size class.

cdr3_length | j_call | d_call | clone_size | v_call | cdr3_aa | cdr3_nt
17 | TRBJ1-3 | NA | many | TRBV7-9 | CASSLLGGGSSGNTIYF | TGTGCCAGCAGCCTCCTAGGTGGTGGAAGCTCTGGAAACACCATATATTTT
14 | TRBJ2-7 | NA | once | TRBV19 | CVSSIASGPYEQYF | TGTGTCAGTAGTATAGCTTCTGGACCCTACGAGCAGTACTTC
13 | TRBJ2-1 | NA | NA | TRBV6-1 | CASSEDIPGGQFF | TGTGCCAGCAGTGAAGACATCCCCGGAGGGCAGTTCTTC
13 | TRBJ1-2 | NA | few | TRBV29-1 | CSVVEGRNYGYTF | TGCAGCGTTGTGGAGGGAAGGAACTATGGCTACACCTTC
16 | TRBJ2-1 | NA | NA | TRBV19 | CASKGPRAGSWNEQFF | TGTGCCAGTAAAGGTCCCCGCGCGGGCAGTTGGAATGAGCAGTTCTTC
16 | TRBJ1-4 | NA | NA | TRBV7-9 | CASSLWEDATNEKLFF | TGTGCCAGCAGCTTATGGGAGGATGCAACTAATGAAAAACTGTTTTTT
16 | TRBJ1-1 | NA | few | TRBV14 | CASSQGQRILRTEAFF | TGTGCCAGCAGCCAGGGTCAGCGAATTCTCCGGACTGAAGCTTTCTTT
16 | TRBJ2-3 | TRBD1 | few | TRBV7-6 | CASSLRPGQGGDTQYF | TGTGCCAGCAGCTTAAGACCGGGACAGGGGGGAGATACGCAGTATTTT
16 | TRBJ2-3 | NA | NA | TRBV4-1 | CASSHPQGSSTDTQYF | TGCGCCAGCAGCCATCCCCAGGGAAGTAGCACAGATACGCAGTATTTT
15 | TRBJ2-7 | TRBD1 | NA | TRBV5-1 | CASSFQGQGSHEQYF | TGCGCCAGCAGCTTCCAAGGACAGGGATCCCACGAGCAGTACTTC
16 | TRBJ2-1 | TRBD1 | many | TRBV7-6 | CASSVPQGIDYNEQFF | TGTGCCAGCAGCGTACCACAGGGGATAGACTACAATGAGCAGTTCTTC
16 | TRBJ1-1 | TRBD1 | few | TRBV27 | CASSLLWDRVDTEAFF | TGTGCCAGCAGTTTACTTTGGGACAGGGTTGACACTGAAGCTTTCTTT
15 | TRBJ1-2 | TRBD1 | many | TRBV7-8 | CASSSPADRGVGYTF | TGTGCCAGCAGCTCCCCCGCTGACAGGGGTGTTGGCTACACCTTC
16 | TRBJ2-1 | NA | few | TRBV5-4 | CASSGDRGINYNEQFF | TGTGCCAGCAGCGGTGATCGAGGAATTAACTACAATGAGCAGTTCTTC
16 | TRBJ2-2 | NA | NA | TRBV27 | CASSLGGTSRTGELFF | TGTGCCAGCAGTTTAGGAGGGACGAGTAGGACCGGGGAGCTGTTTTTT
16 | TRBJ1-1 | NA | few | TRBV6-6 | CASRPRPEEGRTEAFF | TGTGCCAGCAGACCTCGCCCCGAGGAAGGGAGGACTGAAGCTTTCTTT
11 | TRBJ2-7 | NA | NA | TRBV6-6 | CATDAGGEQYF | TGTGCCACGGATGCCGGGGGCGAGCAGTACTTC
15 | TRBJ1-5 | NA | NA | TRBV7-4 | CASSLDGAANQPQHF | TGTGCCAGCAGCTTAGACGGAGCGGCTAATCAGCCCCAGCATTTT
14 | TRBJ1-1 | NA | many | TRBV11-2 | CASSPDRPEIEAFF | TGTGCCAGCAGCCCCGACAGGCCAGAGATTGAAGCTTTCTTT
15 | TRBJ1-5 | NA | NA | TRBV2 | CASSGVWGDNQPQHF | TGTGCCAGCAGTGGAGTTTGGGGGGACAATCAGCCCCAGCATTTT
15 | TRBJ2-5 | TRBD2 | NA | TRBV7-6 | CASARRGGIVETQYF | TGTGCCAGCGCCCGGCGGGGGGGCATTGTGGAGACCCAGTACTTC
15 | TRBJ1-1 | TRBD1 | NA | TRBV10-3 | CAISESGQLNTEAFF | TGTGCCATCAGTGAGTCGGGACAGTTGAACACTGAAGCTTTCTTT
16 | TRBJ2-6 | NA | few | TRBV6-2/TRBV6-3 | CASSYARGTGANVLTF | TGTGCCAGCAGTTACGCCCGTGGGACTGGGGCCAACGTCCTGACTTTC
14 | TRBJ2-1 | TRBD2 | many | TRBV7-3 | CASSPRTSGGEQFF | TGTGCCAGCAGCCCCCGGACTAGCGGGGGTGAGCAGTTCTTC
15 | TRBJ2-3 | NA | NA | TRBV28 | CASSWTVGATDTQYF | TGTGCCAGCAGCTGGACCGTTGGGGCCACAGATACGCAGTATTTT
15 | TRBJ2-3 | TRBD2 | NA | TRBV7-2 | CASRSRLALADTQYF | TGTGCCAGCAGAAGTAGACTAGCGCTGGCAGATACGCAGTATTTT
15 | TRBJ1-6 | NA | many | TRBV6-5 | CASSYQGALNSPLHF | TGTGCCAGCAGTTACCAAGGGGCGCTTAATTCACCCCTCCACTTT
13 | TRBJ1-2 | TRBD1 | few | TRBV28 | CASSYGTATGYTF | TGTGCCAGCAGTTATGGGACAGCCACTGGCTACACCTTC
11 | TRBJ1-1 | NA | NA | TRBV29-1 | CSAGAVTEAFF | TGCAGCGCTGGGGCGGTCACTGAAGCTTTCTTT
15 | TRBJ2-1 | NA | NA | TRBV5-6 | CASSLGQGRMDEQFF | TGTGCCAGCAGCTTGGGTCAGGGGAGGATGGATGAGCAGTTCTTC
16 | TRBJ2-2 | NA | NA | TRBV6-2/TRBV6-3 | CASSYSTAGSTGELFF | TGTGCCAGCAGTTACTCGACCGCAGGTTCCACCGGGGAGCTGTTTTTT
14 | TRBJ2-7 | NA | NA | TRBV19 | CASSMAGLTYEQYF | TGTGCCAGTAGTATGGCCGGGCTTACCTACGAGCAGTACTTC